These 13 T cell receptor beta chains originate from one sample sequenced in a study of blood T cell repertoires in COVID-19. Using immunoSEQ multiplex PCR, the repertoire was profiled, and TCRdb retains in-frame clones only, with some absent. This table has around 290,000 clones, 80% to 95% appearing once. The sequenced material came from PBMCs or T cells enriched from blood (not recorded which). These receptors originate from a woman between 25 and 40 years old who had recovered from COVID-19.

This chain uses TRBV7-2 with TRBJ2-1; TRBD2 matches 8 bases. Germline CDR1 and CDR2: SGHTA and FQGNSA. CDR3 length: 15 amino acids. Germline trimming cut 4 bases from V and 5 bases from J; bases unmatched to any gene: 7. CDR3 DNA: TGTGCCAGCAGCTCGGGACTAGGGGTCCACAATGAGCAGTTCTTC. It encodes CASSSGLGVHNEQFF.

V usage is TRBV5-6 and J usage is TRBJ2-7; the match to TRBD1 covers 9 bases. CDR3 length: 14 amino acids. The germline V gene has CDR1 SGHDT and CDR2 YYEEEE. The V segment lost 4 bases and the J segment 3 bases; nucleotides outside the gene matches: 5. As DNA, the CDR3 is TGTGCCAGCAGCGTAGGGACAGGGAGCTACGAGCAGTACTTC. This codes for CASSVGTGSYEQYF.

The genes are TRBV28 and TRBJ2-1; 7 nucleotides match TRBD2. The CDR3 has 14 residues. Germline V lookup: CDR1 MDHEN, CDR2 SYDVKM. After removal of 6 bases from V and 0 bases from J, the junction contained 2 bases not matched to a gene. The CDR3 DNA follows: TGTGCCAGCAGCCGGACTAGCTCCTACAATGAGCAGTTCTTC. This gives the protein CASSRTSSYNEQFF.

This chain uses TRBV2 with TRBJ1-6; a possible D gene is TRBD1 (5 bases). V lost 2 bases, J lost 6 bases, and 11 bases lay in between. The length of the CDR3 is 15 residues. CDR1 and CDR2 (germline): SNHLY, FYNNEI. CDR3 in amino acids: CASSESGQGNSPLHF. The DNA for the CDR3 is TGTGCCAGCAGTGAATCTGGGCAGGGTAATTCACCCCTCCACTTT.

The J gene is TRBJ2-3, the V gene TRBV5-1, with unresolved D. The ends were cut back, 6 bases at V and 6 bases at J, with 8 bases in the middle. Germline V gene sequence: CDR1 SGHRS, CDR2 YFSETQ. The CDR3 is 11 residues long. CDR3 coding DNA: TGCGCCAGCAAGAGCCTGGATACGCAGTATTTT. This encodes CASKSLDTQYF.

This sequence joins TRBV7-9 and TRBJ2-1, with TRBD2 identical over 9 bases. Trimming cost V 5 bases and J 7 bases; bases outside gene matches: 18. The CDR3 is 18 residues long. Germline V gene data show CDR1 as SEHNR and CDR2 as FQNEAQ (reference sequence). This CDR3 reads CASSGRGGHSGRTNEQFF. The CDR3 bases are TGTGCCAGCAGCGGTCGGGGGGGTCATAGCGGGAGAACGAATGAGCAGTTCTTC.

This chain links TRBV30 with TRBJ2-5, with TRBD1 matching over 7 bases. V lost 2 bases to trimming and J lost 3 bases; unmatched junction nucleotides: 3. The CDR3 has 13 amino acids. Germline-derived CDR1 and CDR2 are GTSNPN and SVGIG (reference sequence). The CDR3 region has the DNA TGTGCCTGGAGTACAGGGGTAAAAGAGACCCAGTACTTC. Its protein product is CAWSTGVKETQYF.

The V gene is TRBV7-2, the J gene TRBJ1-1, with D possibly matching TRBD1 (6 bases). V lost 1 base, J lost 6 bases, and 18 bases lay in between. CDR1 and CDR2 from the germline V gene are SGHTA and FQGNSA. This CDR3 is 16 amino acids long. The CDR3: CASSLVSGRGTSEAFF. The CDR3, as DNA: TGTGCCAGCAGCTTAGTAAGCGGGAGGGGGACGTCTGAAGCTTTCTTT.

The chain has TRBV6-5 and TRBJ1-5; D is possibly TRBD1 (6 bases). Trimming cost V 7 bases and J 0 bases, with 10 bases left between them. Germline lookup yields CDR1 MNHEY and CDR2 SVGAGI. The CDR3 covers 14 residues. CDR3 in amino acids: CASKQGYSNQPQHF. CDR3 DNA sequence: TGTGCCAGCAAACAGGGCTATAGCAATCAGCCCCAGCATTTT.

This sequence joins TRBV6-4 and TRBJ2-3, with 10 bases matching TRBD1. CDR1 is MRHNA, CDR2 SNTAGT, per germline. Losses at the gene ends were 5 bases for V and 1 base for J; bases not matched to a gene: 3. CDR3 length: 15 residues. This CDR3 reads CASSTGTGGTDTQYF. The CDR3 DNA sequence: TGTGCCAGCAGTACCGGGACAGGGGGCACAGATACGCAGTATTTT.

This clone was observed once. Here the CDR3 reads CASSLQGANQPQHF. The DNA of the CDR3 is TGTGCCAGCAGTCTACAGGGGGCAAATCAGCCCCAGCATTTT. The rearrangement links TRBV27 to TRBJ1-5; 9 bases match TRBD1. From germline, CDR1 is MNHEY and CDR2 SMNVEV (reference sequence). With 5 bases clipped from V and 4 bases from J, the junction kept 3 bases outside the gene matches. The CDR3 covers 14 residues.

This clone was observed a single time. V is TRBV7-8 and J is TRBJ2-1, with 8 bases lining up with TRBD1. Germline V lookup: CDR1 SGHVS, CDR2 FQNEAQ. The V and J ends lost 5 bases and 5 bases, in that order; junction bases with no gene match: 8. The CDR3 runs 15 residues. The CDR3 here is CASSTPSDRDNEQFF. The CDR3 DNA reads as TGTGCCAGCAGCACCCCCTCGGACAGGGACAATGAGCAGTTCTTC.

The V call is TRBV30, the J call TRBJ2-2; D might be TRBD2 (5 bases). CDR3 length equals 14 residues. The V end was cut by 4 bases, the J end by 5 bases, with 14 bases between. Germline V lookup: CDR1 GTSNPN, CDR2 SVGIG (reference sequence). CDR3 region: CAWTVGSGTGELFF. CDR3 coding DNA: TGTGCCTGGACCGTAGGGTCGGGGACCGGGGAGCTGTTTTTT.